This TCR beta chain came from a study of radiation and T cells in renal cell carcinoma. Worth noting for this clone: Antigen unknown.

This CDR3 spans 15 amino acids. Trimming removed 0 bases at V and 2 bases at J, with 10 bases between. The germline V gene has CDR1 SGHRS and CDR2 YFSETQ. Sequencing was performed with immunoSEQ multiplex PCR; in TCRdb, only in-frame clones are kept and a portion is missing. This table holds 100,000 to 150,000 clones, around nine tenths found once. The time point here: blood 2 weeks post-SBRT. The treatment is: 15 Gy SBRT to primary tumor, nephrectomy 4 weeks later. After SBRT, blood was collected at 2 and 4 weeks, plus baseline. The tumor was a clear cell renal cell carcinoma. Study outcomes and limitations: Without pretreatment biopsies, baseline tumor clonotype presence was undetermined.

The chain is built from TRBV5-1 and TRBJ2-3, with a possible D match to TRBD2 (6 bases). This material consisted of blood, taken from a patient whose treatment included radiotherapy and nephrectomy. The TCR comes from a woman between 70 and 85 years old with renal cell carcinoma. The CDR3 region has the DNA TGCGCCAGCAGCTTGGCGGGGGAGTCCACAGATACGCAGTATTTT. Its protein product is CASSLAGESTDTQYF.